This TCR beta chain was found in a study of T-cell reconstitution after alpha-beta-depleted transplantation in children. The V end was cut by 0 bases, the J end by 2 bases, with 7 bases between. CDR3 length equals 15 residues. Germline CDR1 reads PRHDT; CDR2 reads FYEKMQ (reference sequence). The TCRbeta library was prepared with unique molecular identifiers. TCRdb re-derived calls from the PCR reads in MiXCR, one entry per CDR3 protein. The data show under 140,000 distinct CDR3 sequences, about a tenth seen once. This clonotype was seen ten or more times. Specimen: PBMCs from the stem cell graft donor, collected from the stem cell graft. V is TRBV13 and J is TRBJ1-4; D remains ambiguous. This TCR came from a human donor who donated a stem cell graft to a child with acute lymphoblastic leukemia. CDR3 sequence (DNA): TGTGCCAGCAGCTTAGGTGTTCGCACTAATGAAAAACTGTTTTTT. Amino acids: CASSLGVRTNEKLFF.